This record looks at one TCR beta chain sequence and its context. Its target is not known. These data come from a study of radiotherapy plus CTLA-4 blockade in lung cancer. Overall study results and limits: The best predictor of response was reported to be early blood T cell clone dynamics, with interferon-beta. Radiotherapy plus ipilimumab was followed by expansion in blood of tumor-derived TCR clones.

Profiled with immunoSEQ multiplex PCR; TCRdb holds only in-frame clones, not every one. The sample lists fewer than 140,000 clones; approximately 81% were seen once. The CDR3 covers 16 residues. The V gene lost 5 bases and the J gene lost 7 bases, with 23 bases spanning the gap. Germline assignment: CDR1 SEHNR and CDR2 FQNEAQ (reference sequence). Patients with chemo-refractory metastatic non-small-cell lung cancer received focal radiation plus CTLA-4 blockade with ipilimumab. The chain carries TRBV7-9 and TRBJ2-5; possibly TRBD1 for D (5 bases). This TCR derives from a human donor with non-small cell lung cancer that progressed on radiotherapy plus ipilimumab. Some clones in this sample may be carry-over from other donors' samples. The material was peripheral blood, obtained from a patient treated with radiotherapy plus ipilimumab. Here the CDR3 reads CASSPSRGMIPGTQYF. The CDR3 DNA reads as TGTGCCAGCAGCCCCAGTAGGGGCATGATTCCGGGGACCCAGTACTTC.